This is a list of T cell receptor beta chains from one sample in a study of cytomegalovirus exposure and HLA in healthy donors. Sequencing was performed with immunoSEQ multiplex PCR; in TCRdb, only in-frame clones are kept and a portion is missing. This sample has some 150,000 clones, with around 88% found just once. Input material: PBMCs. The receptors derive from a woman aged 30 to 39 in good health and CMV-seronegative. Both conserved end residues are part of each CDR3. D genes are given only for firm matches. Expanded clones get a size class; other rows say once, few or many, or leave the size out.

D gene,V gene,J gene,clone size,CDR3 protein,CDR3 DNA
-,TRBV27,TRBJ2-7,-,CASSLSGTDPYEQYF,TGTGCCAGCAGTTTATCCGGGACTGATCCCTACGAGCAGTACTTC
-,TRBV7-2,TRBJ2-3,-,CASSLEAGDTQYF,TGTGCCAGCAGCTTAGAGGCAGGAGATACGCAGTATTTT
TRBD2,TRBV7-8,TRBJ2-1,-,CATSEIAGPNEQFF,TGTGCCACCTCGGAGATAGCGGGGCCGAATGAGCAGTTCTTC
TRBD2,TRBV15,TRBJ2-7,once,CATSSGGSGTAFYEQYF,TGTGCCACCAGCAGCGGAGGAAGCGGGACGGCTTTCTACGAGCAGTACTTC
-,TRBV6-5,TRBJ1-1,-,CASSLRGGFTEAFF,TGTGCCAGCAGTTTGCGGGGGGGTTTCACTGAAGCTTTCTTT
TRBD1,TRBV7-9,TRBJ2-7,-,CASTPSGTGSYEQYF,TGTGCCAGCACCCCCTCCGGGACAGGCTCCTACGAGCAGTACTTC
-,TRBV6-6,TRBJ1-1,few,CASREPPGNTEAFF,TGTGCCAGCAGGGAACCCCCAGGGAACACTGAAGCTTTCTTT
TRBD2,TRBV4-3,TRBJ2-7,-,CASSQGEGLAGAYEQYF,TGCGCCAGCAGCCAAGGGGAGGGACTAGCGGGGGCCTACGAGCAGTACTTC
-,TRBV6-1,TRBJ1-3,few,CASSETLGATGNTIYF,TGTGCCAGCAGTGAAACGTTGGGGGCAACTGGAAACACCATATATTTT
TRBD1,TRBV28,TRBJ2-2,-,CASSAPGGWTGELFF,TGTGCCAGCAGTGCTCCAGGGGGTTGGACCGGGGAGCTGTTTTTT
TRBD1,TRBV19,TRBJ1-2,-,CASSTPSGTGGLGYTF,TGTGCCAGTAGTACTCCCTCCGGGACAGGGGGACTCGGCTACACCTTC
TRBD1,TRBV6-1,TRBJ1-2,-,CASRRGTEANYGYTF,TGTGCCAGCAGGAGGGGGACAGAAGCTAACTATGGCTACACCTTC
-,TRBV7-9,TRBJ1-4,few,CASWKDSSNEKLFF,TGTGCCAGCTGGAAGGACTCTTCTAATGAAAAACTGTTTTTT
TRBD2,TRBV4-1,TRBJ2-7,-,CASSQGLSGISEQYF,TGCGCCAGCAGCCAAGGTCTTAGCGGGATAAGCGAGCAGTACTTC
-,TRBV7-9,TRBJ1-3,-,CASSLEQVGNTIYF,TGTGCCAGCAGCTTAGAACAGGTTGGAAACACCATATATTTT
TRBD1,TRBV18,TRBJ1-1,few,CASSGTGGGTEAFF,TGTGCCAGCTCTGGGACAGGGGGCGGCACTGAAGCTTTCTTT
TRBD1,TRBV7-2,TRBJ2-2,-,CASSRNLWGQGLTGELFF,TGTGCCAGCAGCCGAAACTTGTGGGGACAGGGCTTAACCGGGGAGCTGTTTTTT
TRBD1,TRBV4-3,TRBJ1-2,-,CASSPSYGQAFYGYTF,TGCGCCAGCAGCCCAAGCTACGGACAGGCATTCTATGGCTACACCTTC
-,TRBV4-1,TRBJ2-7,-,CASSQEGHYYEQYF,TGCGCCAGCAGCCAAGAGGGTCACTATTACGAGCAGTACTTC
-,TRBV5-1,TRBJ2-7,-,CASSLSGYEQYF,TGCGCCAGCAGCTTGTCCGGCTACGAGCAGTACTTC
-,TRBV19,TRBJ2-2,-,CASSVLGHRGELFF,TGTGCCAGTAGTGTCCTGGGGCACCGCGGGGAGCTGTTTTTT
-,TRBV7-2,TRBJ1-1,-,CASSTDIMNTEAFF,TGTGCCAGCAGCACGGACATCATGAACACTGAAGCTTTCTTT
-,TRBV19,TRBJ1-1,-,CASSLVRGNTEAFF,TGTGCCAGTAGTCTCGTTAGGGGCAACACTGAAGCTTTCTTT
TRBD2,TRBV5-1,TRBJ2-5,-,CASSFGGGETQYF,TGCGCCAGCAGCTTCGGGGGAGGGGAGACCCAGTACTTC
TRBD1,TRBV6-5,TRBJ1-6,-,CASSYLTGDNSPLHF,TGTGCCAGCAGTTACCTGACAGGGGATAATTCACCCCTCCACTTT
TRBD2,TRBV7-8,TRBJ2-7,-,CASSSLAGAYEQYF,TGTGCCAGCAGCTCCCTAGCGGGGGCGTACGAGCAGTACTTC
TRBD1,TRBV5-6,TRBJ1-4,-,CASGDRGLGNEKLFF,TGTGCCAGCGGCGACAGGGGGCTTGGTAATGAAAAACTGTTTTTT
TRBD1,TRBV6-1,TRBJ1-1,-,CASRGQPLAFF,TGTGCCAGCCGGGGACAGCCCTTGGCTTTCTTT
-,TRBV5-4,TRBJ2-5,-,CASSSIGLPTEETQYF,TGTGCCAGCAGCTCTATTGGACTGCCAACAGAGGAGACCCAGTACTTC
TRBD2,TRBV30,TRBJ2-1,-,CAWGTSATYNEQFF,TGTGCCTGGGGGACTAGCGCGACATACAATGAGCAGTTCTTC
-,TRBV28,TRBJ2-7,-,CASRMAGVEQYF,TGTGCCAGCAGGATGGCAGGGGTCGAGCAGTACTTC
TRBD1,TRBV4-1,TRBJ2-7,-,CASSPGTGETYEQYF,TGCGCCAGCAGCCCAGGGACAGGGGAAACCTACGAGCAGTACTTC
TRBD1,TRBV14,TRBJ1-2,-,CASSLTRTGNYGYTF,TGTGCCAGCAGCCTGACTCGGACAGGGAACTATGGCTACACCTTC
-,TRBV25-1,TRBJ1-6,once,CASRVGLYNSPLHF,TGTGCCAGCAGGGTGGGACTGTATAATTCACCCCTCCACTTT
-,TRBV28,TRBJ2-7,once,CASSLLAGPREQYF,TGTGCCAGCAGTCTCCTGGCGGGCCCGAGGGAGCAGTACTTC
-,TRBV6-5,TRBJ1-1,-,CASNRQPNTEAFF,TGTGCCAGCAATCGACAGCCGAACACTGAAGCTTTCTTT
TRBD1,TRBV27,TRBJ1-5,-,CASRSLVGQGVGQPQHF,TGTGCCAGCAGAAGTTTAGTCGGACAGGGAGTTGGTCAGCCCCAGCATTTT
TRBD1,TRBV6-6,TRBJ2-4,once,CASSRTGDGKNIQYF,TGTGCCAGCAGCAGGACAGGGGACGGCAAAAACATTCAGTACTTC
TRBD1,TRBV9,TRBJ1-2,-,CASSRGQDGYTF,TGTGCCAGCAGCCGTGGACAGGACGGCTACACCTTC
TRBD1,TRBV6-5,TRBJ1-2,once,CASSPARDRRRYTF,TGTGCCAGCAGTCCTGCGCGGGACAGGCGACGCTACACCTTC
TRBD1,TRBV29-1,TRBJ1-2,-,CSTRTGGNGYTF,TGCAGCACCAGAACAGGGGGCAATGGCTACACCTTC
-,TRBV7-2,TRBJ2-3,-,CASSLALPDTQYF,TGTGCCAGCAGCTTGGCCTTACCAGATACGCAGTATTTT
TRBD2,TRBV19,TRBJ2-3,-,CASSRPGGGQSDTQYF,TGTGCCAGTAGTCGTCCGGGCGGGGGGCAGTCAGATACGCAGTATTTT
-,TRBV15,TRBJ2-7,-,CATPGEWVGSLLYEQYF,TGTGCCACCCCGGGAGAATGGGTCGGGAGCCTTTTGTACGAGCAGTACTTC
TRBD1,TRBV19,TRBJ1-1,-,CVSSTWDRGWTEAFF,TGTGTCAGTAGTACCTGGGACAGGGGTTGGACTGAAGCTTTCTTT